This TCR beta chain was found in a study of shared clonotypes between healthy human individuals. Looking at the study overall: Donor ages ranged 18 to 49 years: a couple of women, three men. Every donor yielded three CD4 naive, three CD4 memory, two CD8 naive and one CD8 memory plate.

This clone was seen once. The antigen is not known. There are 16 residues in the CDR3. J was trimmed by 1 base and V by 1 base; bases with no gene match: 2. Per germline, CDR1 MGHDK and CDR2 SYGVNS. Study-level points and caveats: Sequencing of the sorted subsets was shown by rarefaction to be incomplete despite large depth.

Using immunoSEQ multiplex PCR, the repertoire was profiled, and TCRdb retains in-frame clones only, with some absent. The profile shows some 500,000 clones, almost 97% of them singletons. This TCR was recovered from a woman aged 25 to 39 in good health. The rearrangement uses TRBV25-1 and TRBJ2-2; TRBD1 matches 8 bases. The sample was naive CD4+ T cells sorted from blood. Stated subset: CD45RA+ positively selected. The CDR3 DNA sequence: TGTGCCAGCAGTGAATTTGGGACAGGGAACACCGGGGAGCTGTTTTTT. Protein sequence: CASSEFGTGNTGELFF.